This is a list of T cell receptor beta chains from one sample in a study of cytomegalovirus exposure and HLA in healthy donors. Clones were sequenced by immunoSEQ multiplex PCR, and TCRdb holds only the in-frame ones, with some missing. The sample records approximately 280,000 clones, roughly 88% being singletons. Sequencing was carried out using PBMCs. The receptors were gathered from a middle-aged man in good health and CMV-seropositive. CDR3s include the opening cysteine and the closing phenylalanine or tryptophan. Size is omitted from some rows. Given values are once, few, many or a class for expanded clones.

TRBV28	TRBJ2-2	NA	CASRSGQATGELFF
TRBV11-1	TRBJ2-7	NA	CASSFGLAGAYEQYF
TRBV28	TRBJ2-7	NA	CASSLPSQGVYEQYF
TRBV7-9	TRBJ1-1	NA	CASSFQGDTEAFF
TRBV6-1	TRBJ1-5	NA	CASRGRGNQPQHF
TRBV5-1	TRBJ2-1	NA	CASSPSQGGSYNEQFF
TRBV4-1	TRBJ2-3	NA	CASSQGLAALSTDTQYF
TRBV19	TRBJ2-1	NA	CASSRTSGRLYNEQFF
TRBV21-1	TRBJ1-4	NA	CASTSRAGGNNEKLFF
TRBV7-9	TRBJ1-5	NA	CASSATGGQPQHF
TRBV6-5	TRBJ1-5	few	CASSYSNSGPQHF
TRBV9	TRBJ1-6	NA	CASSAQGGNSPLHF
TRBV27	TRBJ2-5	NA	CASSVGLAGEGTQYF
TRBV4-2	NA	NA	CASSPMRRLEQYF
TRBV30	TRBJ2-1	NA	CAWSGGYNEQFF
TRBV7-9	TRBJ1-3	NA	CASSLAPEGSGNTIYF
TRBV19	TRBJ2-7	NA	CASSTGTPGYEQYF
TRBV7-9	TRBJ2-7	NA	CASSPFGDNSYEQYF
TRBV4-2	TRBJ2-3	NA	CASRGTSGSTDTQYF
TRBV6-1	NA	once	CASSDPRGPSSYEQYF
TRBV10-3	TRBJ2-3	NA	CAISGTSQDTQYF
TRBV6-4	TRBJ2-1	NA	CASSEGSTGYNEQFF
TRBV28	TRBJ2-1	NA	CASSFGGSGNEQFF
TRBV28	TRBJ2-7	NA	CASSPLMDYRSYEQYF
TRBV27	TRBJ2-5	NA	CASSRTGISTETQYF
TRBV29-1	TRBJ2-1	NA	CSVEKQGDGLNEQFF